Presented here are 30 T cell receptor beta chains from one specimen sequenced in a study of human T cells and chemical hapten exposure. TCRdb reanalysed the RACE reads using MiXCR and keeps one entry per CDR3 protein. The table shows 340,000 or so distinct CDR3 sequences, with 6% to 8.5% occurring only once. The time point here: patch test 1, 2 weeks after DPC sensitization. Treatment noted: therapeutic diphenylcyclopropenone sensitization with weekly scalp DPC. The sequencing here drew on whole blood, taken in connection with sensitization to the hapten diphenylcyclopropenone (DPC). These receptors came from a woman under 30 with alopecia areata. Some clones in this sample may be carry-over from other donors' samples.

The chain employs TRBV7-4 and TRBJ2-3, with 7 bases identical to TRBD1. Germline V gene data show CDR1 as SGHVT and CDR2 as SQSDAQ. CDR3 size: 17 residues. V was clipped by 2 bases and J by 3 bases; unmatched bases: 11. CDR3 amino acids: CASSLSQGENLTDTQYF. CDR3 sequence (DNA): TGTGCCAGCAGCTTAAGTCAGGGGGAGAACTTGACAGATACGCAGTATTTT.

This chain connects TRBV27 to TRBJ1-4, with TRBD1 matching 8 bases. CDR1 MNHEY and CDR2 SMNVEV come from the germline V gene (reference sequence). The V and J ends lost 9 bases and 7 bases, in that order; junction bases with no gene match: 10. The CDR3 is 14 residues long. Written as DNA, the CDR3 is TGTGCCAGTACCCGACAGGGGAGAAGTGAAAAACTGTTTTTT. Translating gives CASTRQGRSEKLFF. The variable domain in full, with the rest retrieved from reference TRBV27 and TRBJ1-4, is EAQVTQNPRYLITVTGKKLTVTCSQNMNHEYMSWYRQDPGLGLRQIYYSMNVEVTDKGDVPEGYKVSRKEKRNFPLILESPSPNQTSLYFCASTRQGRSEKLFFGSGTQLSVL.

This clonotype was observed at least ten times. The genes are TRBV29-1 and TRBJ2-5; weak D call: TRBD2 (6 bases). The germline V gene encodes CDR1 SQVTM and CDR2 ANQGSEA. Trimming took off 6 bases at V and 5 bases at J, with 13 bases between the two ends. The CDR3 extends over 12 amino acids. The DNA for the CDR3 is TGCAGCGTGGGGGGTAATTTTGAGACCCAGTACTTC. It codes for CSVGGNFETQYF.

The J gene is TRBJ1-1, the V gene TRBV12-3 or TRBV12-4; D uncertain. Trimming shortened V by 4 bases and J by 3 bases, and 0 bases separated the two germline ends. CDR3 length: 10 residues. CDR3 in amino acids: CASSYTEAFF. The CDR3 DNA is TGTGCCAGCAGTTACACTGAAGCTTTCTTT.

This clonotype was detected a few times. The chain employs TRBV10-2 and TRBJ1-2; D perhaps matches TRBD1 (6 bases). The germline gives CDR1 WSHSY, CDR2 SAAADI. V lost 4 bases and J 1 base, leaving 7 bases between the germline ends. The CDR3 is 13 residues long. The CDR3 nucleotides read TGCGCCAGCAGTGGGACAGATAACTATGGCTACACCTTC. Its translation: CASSGTDNYGYTF.

The chain recombines TRBV20-1 with TRBJ1-1; 9 bases line up with TRBD1. Per the germline V gene, CDR1 is DFQATT and CDR2 is SNEGSKA (reference sequence). The CDR3 length is 12 residues. V lost 7 bases, J lost 3 bases, and 3 bases stayed unmatched. CDR3 in amino acids: CSGGQGDTEAFF. The DNA for the CDR3 is TGCAGTGGGGGACAGGGAGACACTGAAGCTTTCTTT.

This clonotype has at least ten counts. The V and J genes are TRBV10-3 and TRBJ2-3; the D is unclear. V was trimmed by 7 bases and J by 3 bases, leaving 11 bases between them. CDR3 length: 13 residues. Germline CDR1 ENHRY, CDR2 SYGVKD. CDR3 DNA sequence: TGTGCCATCAATTCTCTGGAGACAGATACGCAGTATTTT. It specifies CAINSLETDTQYF.

The chain recombines TRBV3-1 with TRBJ1-1, with no clear D. Germline CDR1 is LGHDT and CDR2 is YNNKEL (reference sequence). V was pared by 3 bases and J by 10 bases, with 9 bases between. The CDR3 runs to 11 residues. The CDR3 reads CASSQASTAFF. CDR3 bases: TGTGCCAGCAGCCAGGCTTCGACAGCTTTCTTT.

Worth noting for this clonotype: Sequence at one end of the junction differs from germline and may be a read error. V and J are TRBV7-2 and TRBJ1-1; D uncertain. The length of the CDR3 is 15 residues. Germline V gene lookup returns CDR1 SGHTA and CDR2 FQGNSA. CDR3 region: CASSFSFGRNTVAFF. Written as DNA, the CDR3 is TGTGCCAGCAGCTTCAGTTTCGGACGGAACACTGTAGCTTTCTTT.

The chain has TRBV7-2 and TRBJ1-1; tentative D call: TRBD1 (6 bases). This CDR3 region has 14 residues. Deletions cut 6 bases from V and 10 bases from J, with 21 bases between. Looked up from germline, CDR1 is SGHTA and CDR2 is FQGNSA. The CDR3 region has the DNA TGTGCCAGCAGACTCAGCGCAGGGGATGGCGGAGCTTTCTTT. Translated, it gives CASRLSAGDGGAFF.

This clonotype has at least ten counts. The V and J genes are TRBV3-1 and TRBJ2-7; 13 bases are a match to TRBD2. Unmatched junction bases numbered 7, after V lost 8 bases and J lost 6 bases. Germline V gives CDR1 LGHDT, CDR2 YNNKEL (reference sequence). The CDR3 totals 14 residues. CDR3 coding DNA: TGTGCCAGCGGAACTAGCGGGGGGGCCGCCGAGCAGTACTTC. Translated: CASGTSGGAAEQYF.

This clonotype was seen a few times. This chain uses TRBV20-1 with TRBJ1-1, with D tentatively TRBD1 (5 bases). Germline V gives CDR1 DFQATT, CDR2 SNEGSKA (reference sequence). The ends were cut back, 1 base at V and 2 bases at J, with 23 bases in the middle. The CDR3 runs 18 residues. The chain's CDR3 is CSARAFLPGPSPNTEAFF. The CDR3 DNA follows: TGCAGTGCTAGAGCCTTTCTCCCGGGACCGTCGCCAAACACTGAAGCTTTCTTT.

In this sample, this clonotype turned up a few times. The chain uses TRBV20-1 and TRBJ2-3; a possible D gene is TRBD1 (5 bases). This CDR3 is built from 14 residues. Germline CDR1 is DFQATT and CDR2 is SNEGSKA (reference sequence). The germline V and J ends were trimmed by 5 bases and 0 bases, with 12 bases remaining between them. CDR3 residues: CSAGLGVSTDTQYF. DNA for the CDR3: TGCAGTGCTGGCCTAGGGGTTAGCACAGATACGCAGTATTTT.

In its sample, this clonotype was seen many times. This chain uses TRBV4-1 with TRBJ2-4; D not certain. From germline, CDR1 is MGHRA and CDR2 YSYEKL. There are 14 residues in the CDR3. The V and J ends lost 5 bases and 8 bases respectively, with 16 bases between them. As DNA, the CDR3 is TGCGCCAGCAGCGAGAGCCCACAAAACCACATTCAGTACTTC. Its protein product is CASSESPQNHIQYF.

V usage is TRBV28 and J usage is TRBJ2-7, with D possibly matching TRBD1 (6 bases). CDR1 and CDR2 (germline): MDHEN, SYDVKM. This CDR3 region has 14 residues. V lost 5 bases to trimming and J lost 3 bases, with 14 bases between them. The CDR3 loop is CASSPTGRLYEQYF. CDR3 sequence (DNA): TGTGCCAGCAGTCCGACAGGACGCCTCTACGAGCAGTACTTC.

The chain is built from TRBV5-1 and TRBJ2-3, with unresolved D. This CDR3 contains 13 residues. CDR1 SGHRS and CDR2 YFSETQ come from the germline V gene. Trimming took off 4 bases at V and 5 bases at J, with 11 bases between the two ends. CDR3: CASSPSGEDTQYF. The CDR3 nucleotides read TGCGCCAGCAGCCCATCCGGTGAAGATACGCAGTATTTT. The full variable domain, completed using reference TRBV5-1 and TRBJ2-3, is KAGVTQTPRYLIKTRGQQVTLSCSPISGHRSVSWYQQTPGQGLQFLFEYFSETQRNKGNFPGRFSGRQFSNSRSEMNVSTLELGDSALYLCASSPSGEDTQYFGPGTRLTVL.

This clonotype has a count of ten or more. The chain uses TRBV20-1 and TRBJ2-3; D may be TRBD1 or TRBD2 (7 bases each). The CDR3 extends over 13 amino acids. V lost 8 bases and J lost 5, with 17 bases in between. From germline, CDR1 is DFQATT and CDR2 SNEGSKA (reference sequence). CDR3: CSQGGGGGDTQYF. Here the CDR3 DNA reads TGCAGTCAGGGGGGGGGCGGCGGAGATACGCAGTATTTT.

In this sample, this clonotype turned up many times. It may be a read error: a sequence one base away is much more abundant. This rearrangement joins TRBV12-3 or TRBV12-4 to TRBJ2-5; D is ambiguous. Trimming cost V 6 bases and J 0 bases, with 2 bases left between them. This CDR3 is 11 amino acids long. The DNA of the CDR3 is TGTGCCAGCAGGTACCAAGAGACCCAGTACTTC. It encodes CASRYQETQYF.

This clonotype has only a few counts. The V and J genes are TRBV4-3 and TRBJ2-7, with unresolved D. This CDR3 spans 14 amino acids. Trimming took 0 bases from V and 7 from J, leaving 13 bases between them. Germline V gene lookup returns CDR1 LGHNA and CDR2 YSLEER. The CDR3 region is CASSQDWPVQEQYF. Here the CDR3 DNA reads TGCGCCAGCAGCCAAGATTGGCCAGTCCAAGAGCAGTACTTC.

In this sample, this clonotype turned up many times. This chain links TRBV12-3 or TRBV12-4 with TRBJ1-1; 7 bases fit TRBD1. V trimming: 6 bases; J trimming: 1 base; junction bases outside the gene matches: 8. This CDR3 is 15 amino acids long. CDR3 sequence (DNA): TGTGCCAGCAGCTCCCCCCGGGACAGGAACACTGAAGCTTTCTTT. Protein: CASSSPRDRNTEAFF.

This clonotype occurred a few times. V usage is TRBV5-4 and J usage is TRBJ1-1; possibly TRBD1 for D (5 bases). The CDR3 is 12 residues long. V lost 5 bases and J lost 8, with 13 bases in between. Germline CDR1 SGHNT, CDR2 YYREEE (reference sequence). CDR3 coding DNA: TGTGCCAGCAGTCAATCCGGGGCCGAAGCTTTCTTT. Translated, it gives CASSQSGAEAFF.

The genes are TRBV11-1 and TRBJ1-1; possible D gene TRBD1, 6 bases. Germline CDR1 SGHAT, CDR2 FQDESV (reference sequence). V was clipped by 5 bases and J by 0 bases, with 13 bases between them. The CDR3 has 15 amino acids. CDR3 sequence reads: CASSPSGGMNTEAFF. The CDR3 DNA follows: TGTGCCAGCAGCCCGTCGGGGGGCATGAACACTGAAGCTTTCTTT.

This clonotype occurred many times. The genes are TRBV27 and TRBJ2-3; D not resolved. Germline V gives CDR1 MNHEY, CDR2 SMNVEV (reference sequence). The CDR3 covers 14 residues. V dropped 1 base and J dropped 0 bases, with 5 bases sitting between them. The CDR3 DNA follows: TGTGCCAGCAGTTTATATACTAGCACAGATACGCAGTATTTT. It is translated as CASSLYTSTDTQYF.

At least ten counts were recorded for this clonotype. V is TRBV29-1 and J is TRBJ2-1, with D possibly being TRBD1 (6 bases). V dropped 8 bases and J dropped 8 bases, with 13 bases sitting between them. This CDR3 is 11 amino acids long. Germline values: CDR1 SQVTM, CDR2 ANQGSEA. CDR3 nucleotides: TGCAGCCAACGACAGGTCGATGAGCAGTTCTTC. Amino acids: CSQRQVDEQFF.

The rearrangement links TRBV28 to TRBJ2-7; D unresolved. This CDR3 spans 15 amino acids. V lost 7 bases and J 2 bases, leaving 18 bases between the germline ends. Per germline, CDR1 MDHEN and CDR2 SYDVKM. This chain's CDR3 is CASTLSRAFTYEQYF. In DNA form, the CDR3 reads TGTGCCAGCACCCTGTCCCGGGCGTTTACCTACGAGCAGTACTTC. The whole variable domain, remainder taken from reference TRBV28 and TRBJ2-7, is DVKVTQSSRYLVKRTGEKVFLECVQDMDHENMFWYRQDPGLGLRLIYFSYDVKMKEKGDIPEGYSVSREKKERFSLILESASTNQTSMYLCASTLSRAFTYEQYFGPGTRLTVT.

Ten or more counts support this clonotype. The V gene is TRBV14, the J gene TRBJ1-6; D remains unclear. CDR1 is SGHDN and CDR2 is FVKESK in the germline V gene. The CDR3 runs to 14 residues. V was shortened by 0 bases and J by 15 bases, with 15 bases between the two germline ends. CDR3 region: CASSQDWAARVLHF. The CDR3 DNA reads TGTGCCAGCAGCCAAGATTGGGCAGCCCGTGTCCTCCACTTT.

This clonotype has more than one count but fewer than ten. V gene TRBV6-5 combines with J gene TRBJ2-3, with D possibly TRBD2 on 5 matching bases. The CDR3 covers 15 residues. Trimming removed 2 bases at V and 3 bases at J, with 12 bases between. Germline assignment: CDR1 MNHEY and CDR2 SVGAGI. The CDR3 loop reads CASSYMGAETDTQYF. Written as DNA, the CDR3 is TGTGCCAGCAGTTACATGGGAGCGGAAACAGATACGCAGTATTTT.

The rearrangement links TRBV12-3 or TRBV12-4 to TRBJ1-2; possibly TRBD1 for D (6 bases). V was clipped by 3 bases and J by 1 base, with 12 bases between them. The CDR3 is 15 residues long. CDR3 protein: CASSFPQGNNYGYTF. CDR3 bases: TGTGCCAGCAGTTTTCCACAGGGTAATAACTATGGCTACACCTTC.

The genes are TRBV20-1 and TRBJ2-3; 10 positions match TRBD2. V lost 1 base and J lost 0; bases outside the gene matches: 1. The CDR3 runs 15 residues. Germline CDR1 is DFQATT and CDR2 is SNEGSKA (reference sequence). The CDR3 region is CSARGSGGSTDTQYF. The CDR3 bases are TGCAGTGCTAGAGGTAGCGGGGGGAGCACAGATACGCAGTATTTT.

There are a few counts of this clonotype. The chain carries TRBV5-4 and TRBJ2-2, with D tentatively TRBD1 (5 bases). Germline CDR1 and CDR2: SGHNT and YYREEE (reference sequence). The CDR3 is 15 residues long. V lost 1 base to trimming and J lost 5 bases, with 12 bases between them. The CDR3 spells CASSLLQGWTGELFF. The CDR3 coding sequence is TGTGCCAGCAGCTTGCTGCAGGGTTGGACCGGGGAGCTGTTTTTT.